This TCR beta chain was captured in a study of control samples from healthy donors and cancer patients. Sequencing was performed with immunoSEQ multiplex PCR; in TCRdb, only in-frame clones are kept and a portion is missing. The sample holds 40,000 to 50,000 clones, roughly 94% seen once. V shed 0 bases and J shed 7 bases, with 15 bases lying between them. CDR1 is LGHDT and CDR2 is YNNKEL in the germline V gene (reference sequence). This CDR3 is built from 16 residues. Sequenced sample: blood. The clonotype originates from a man aged 55 to 70 in good health. The chain joins TRBV3-1 (or the pseudogene TRBV3-2) to TRBJ1-4; D unclear. CDR3 nucleotide sequence: TGTGCCAGCAGCCAAGATCTTGCCGTCAGTAGTGAAAAACTGTTTTTT. This gives the protein CASSQDLAVSSEKLFF.